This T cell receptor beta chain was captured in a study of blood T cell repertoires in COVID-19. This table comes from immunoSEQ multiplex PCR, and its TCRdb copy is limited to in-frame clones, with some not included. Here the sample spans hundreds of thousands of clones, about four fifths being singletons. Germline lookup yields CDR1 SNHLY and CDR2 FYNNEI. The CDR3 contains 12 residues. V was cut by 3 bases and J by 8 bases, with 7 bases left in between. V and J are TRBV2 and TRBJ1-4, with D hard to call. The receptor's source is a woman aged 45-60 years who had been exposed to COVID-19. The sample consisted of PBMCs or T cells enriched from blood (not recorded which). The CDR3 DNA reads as TGTGCCAGCAGTGACGCGCCCGAAAAACTGTTTTTT. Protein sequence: CASSDAPEKLFF.